This TCR beta chain was documented in a study of lymphopenia after photon versus proton radiotherapy (dated 2019 in TCRdb). Background for the entire study: The study compared the immunological effects of photon versus proton radiation therapy in patients with gastrointestinal tumors who developed high-grade lymphopenia. A cohort of some 20 patients with gastrointestinal tumors who received either photon or proton therapy and subsequently developed lymphopenia was included. The goal of the study was to characterize the differences between the two radiation modalities in how they affect the immune system. What the authors observed across the whole study: Relative stability during treatment was observed in proton-treated patients, whereas loss of naive T cells and TCR diversity and gain of effector/memory populations were observed in photon-treated patients. Across the cohort, an inverse correlation was found between a larger post-nadir drop in TCR diversity and overall survival time among patients who died. After the lymphocyte count nadir, photon-treated repertoires showed oligoclonal expansion, especially of CD8+ Temra cells, which drove the drop in diversity. The survival association was assessed only in patients who died, and the authors presented better survival with proton therapy as a possibility rather than a demonstrated result.

Receptor libraries were prepared by the immunoSEQ multiplex PCR assay. Deep sequencing of rearranged TCR beta loci, alongside multiparametric flow cytometry, was used to profile T cell repertoires. TCRdb re-hosts the immuneACCESS table, in-frame sequences only. Its copies lack some clones; in the studies checked, an unresolved V gene accounts for under half of them, and the cause for the rest is not known. Here the sample has about 33,000 clones; roughly 90% occur a single time. The top ten clones comprise roughly 6.2% of the sample. In the germline V gene, CDR1 corresponds to MNHEY and CDR2 to SVGAGI. CDR3 length: 14 amino acids, cysteine to phenylalanine. The only DNA kept is the CDR3, 42 bases in frame from the first base. The V and J ends are trimmed by 6 bases and 4 bases, leaving 12 bases between them. Of note for this clone: Its binding antigen is unknown. No per-base quality is available; no much larger clone lies one base away.

This TCR was recovered from a woman in her forties or fifties with pancreatic cancer. The chain is made from TRBV6-5 and TRBJ1-4; the D gene assignment is ambiguous. The sequencing here drew on peripheral blood, taken from a patient treated with photon-based radiotherapy. The nucleotide sequence reads as follows: TGTGCCAGCAGCCGACAAGGCGGTAATGAAAAACTGTTTTTT. The encoded protein is CASSRQGGNEKLFF.